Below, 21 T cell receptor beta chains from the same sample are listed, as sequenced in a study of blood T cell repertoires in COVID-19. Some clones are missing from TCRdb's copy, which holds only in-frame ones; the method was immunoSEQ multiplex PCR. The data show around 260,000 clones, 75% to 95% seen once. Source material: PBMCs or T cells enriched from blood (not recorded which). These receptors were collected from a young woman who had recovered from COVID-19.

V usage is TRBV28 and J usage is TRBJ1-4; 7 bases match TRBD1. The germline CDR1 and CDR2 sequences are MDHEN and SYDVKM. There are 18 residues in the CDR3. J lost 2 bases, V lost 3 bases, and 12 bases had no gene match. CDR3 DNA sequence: TGTGCCAGCAGTTTCAGGGACAGCATGGGGATCACTAATGAAAAACTGTTTTTT. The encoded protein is CASSFRDSMGITNEKLFF.

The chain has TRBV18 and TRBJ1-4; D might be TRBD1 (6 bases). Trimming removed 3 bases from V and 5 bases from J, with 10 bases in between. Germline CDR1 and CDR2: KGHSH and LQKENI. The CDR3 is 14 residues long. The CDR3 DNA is TGTGCCAGCTCACCGCGGCAGGGGAATGAAAAACTGTTTTTT. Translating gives CASSPRQGNEKLFF. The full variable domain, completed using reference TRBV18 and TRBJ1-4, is NAGVMQNPRHLVRRRGQEARLRCSPMKGHSHVYWYRQLPEEGLKFMVYLQKENIIDESGMPKERFSAEFPKEGPSILRIQQVVRGDSAAYFCASSPRQGNEKLFFGSGTQLSVL.

CDR3 DNA sequence: TGTGCCAGCTCACCCGCAGGGGGCTCTATGAACACCGGGGAGCTGTTTTTT. Translated, it gives CASSPAGGSMNTGELFF. V gene TRBV18 combines with J gene TRBJ2-2, with 8 bases that match TRBD1. V shed 3 bases, J shed 1 base, and the junction held 7 bases outside the gene matches. This CDR3 region has 17 residues. Germline V gene sequence: CDR1 KGHSH, CDR2 LQKENI. Full variable domain (remainder filled in from reference TRBV18 and TRBJ2-2): NAGVMQNPRHLVRRRGQEARLRCSPMKGHSHVYWYRQLPEEGLKFMVYLQKENIIDESGMPKERFSAEFPKEGPSILRIQQVVRGDSAAYFCASSPAGGSMNTGELFFGEGSRLTVL.

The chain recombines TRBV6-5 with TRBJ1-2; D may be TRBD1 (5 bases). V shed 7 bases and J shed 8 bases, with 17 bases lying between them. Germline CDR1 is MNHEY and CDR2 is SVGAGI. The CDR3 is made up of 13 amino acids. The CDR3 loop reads CASTKGQGRGYTF. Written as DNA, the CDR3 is TGTGCCAGCACCAAGGGGCAGGGAAGGGGCTACACCTTC.

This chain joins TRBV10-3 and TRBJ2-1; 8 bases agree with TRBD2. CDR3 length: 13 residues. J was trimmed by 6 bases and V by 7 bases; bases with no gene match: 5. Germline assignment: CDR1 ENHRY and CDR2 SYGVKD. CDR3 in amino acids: CAIMSGGGNEQFF. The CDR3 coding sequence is TGTGCCATCATGTCGGGAGGGGGCAATGAGCAGTTCTTC.

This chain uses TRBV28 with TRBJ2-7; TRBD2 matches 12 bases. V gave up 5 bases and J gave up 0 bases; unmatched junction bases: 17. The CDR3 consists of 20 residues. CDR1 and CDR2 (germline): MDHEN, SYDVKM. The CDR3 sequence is CASSPQGQGLAGSLSYEQYF. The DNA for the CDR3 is TGTGCCAGCAGTCCCCAGGGCCAGGGACTAGCGGGTTCCCTCTCCTACGAGCAGTACTTC.

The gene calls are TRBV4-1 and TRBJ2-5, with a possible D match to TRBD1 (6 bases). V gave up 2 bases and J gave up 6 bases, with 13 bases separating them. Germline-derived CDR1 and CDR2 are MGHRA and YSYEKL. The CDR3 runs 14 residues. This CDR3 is CASSQISGEKTQYF. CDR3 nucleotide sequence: TGCGCCAGCAGCCAAATTTCAGGGGAGAAGACCCAGTACTTC.

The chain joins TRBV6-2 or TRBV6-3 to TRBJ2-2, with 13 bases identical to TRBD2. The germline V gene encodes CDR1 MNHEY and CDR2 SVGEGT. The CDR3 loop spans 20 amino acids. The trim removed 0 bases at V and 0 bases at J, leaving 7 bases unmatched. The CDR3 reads CASSYSRLAGGLANTGELFF. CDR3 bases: TGTGCCAGCAGTTACTCGAGACTAGCGGGAGGTCTGGCGAACACCGGGGAGCTGTTTTTT.

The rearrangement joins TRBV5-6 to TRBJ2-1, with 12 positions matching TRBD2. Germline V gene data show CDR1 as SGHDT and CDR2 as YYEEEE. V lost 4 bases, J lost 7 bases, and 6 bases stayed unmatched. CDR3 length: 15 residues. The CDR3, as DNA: TGTGCCAGCAGCCCGCCCACTAGCGGGGGGAATGAGCAGTTCTTC. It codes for CASSPPTSGGNEQFF.

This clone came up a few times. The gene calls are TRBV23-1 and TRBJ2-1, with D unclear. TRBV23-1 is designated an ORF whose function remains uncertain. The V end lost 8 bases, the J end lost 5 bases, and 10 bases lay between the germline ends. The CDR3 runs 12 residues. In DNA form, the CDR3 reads TGCGCCAGCGGCCAGGAAAACAATGAGCAGTTCTTC. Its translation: CASGQENNEQFF.

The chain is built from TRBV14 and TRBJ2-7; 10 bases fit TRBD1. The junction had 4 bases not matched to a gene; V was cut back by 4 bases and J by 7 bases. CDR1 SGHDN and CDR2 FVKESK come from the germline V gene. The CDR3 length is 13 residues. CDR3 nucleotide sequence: TGTGCCAGCAGCCGACAGGGGGCGAGGGAGCAGTACTTC. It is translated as CASSRQGAREQYF.

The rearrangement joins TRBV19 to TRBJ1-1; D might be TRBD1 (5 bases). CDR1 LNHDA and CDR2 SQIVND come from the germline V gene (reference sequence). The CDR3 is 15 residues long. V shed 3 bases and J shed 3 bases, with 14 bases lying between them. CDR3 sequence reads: CASSIRQGGDTEAFF. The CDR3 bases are TGTGCCAGTAGTATTCGGCAGGGAGGGGACACTGAAGCTTTCTTT.

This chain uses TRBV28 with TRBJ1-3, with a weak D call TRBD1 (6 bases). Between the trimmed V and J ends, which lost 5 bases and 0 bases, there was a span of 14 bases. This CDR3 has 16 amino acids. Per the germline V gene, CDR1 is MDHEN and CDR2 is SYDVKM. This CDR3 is CASSPSGQSSGNTIYF. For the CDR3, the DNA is TGTGCCAGCAGTCCGAGCGGACAGAGCTCTGGAAACACCATATATTTT. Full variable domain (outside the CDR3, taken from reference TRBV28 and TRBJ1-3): DVKVTQSSRYLVKRTGEKVFLECVQDMDHENMFWYRQDPGLGLRLIYFSYDVKMKEKGDIPEGYSVSREKKERFSLILESASTNQTSMYLCASSPSGQSSGNTIYFGEGSWLTVV.

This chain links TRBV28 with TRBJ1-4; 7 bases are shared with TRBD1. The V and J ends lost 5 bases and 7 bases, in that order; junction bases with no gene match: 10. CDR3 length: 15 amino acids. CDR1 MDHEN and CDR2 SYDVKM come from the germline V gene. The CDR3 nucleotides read TGTGCCAGCAGTACCTGGACAGGCAAGGTTGAAAAACTGTTTTTT. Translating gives CASSTWTGKVEKLFF.

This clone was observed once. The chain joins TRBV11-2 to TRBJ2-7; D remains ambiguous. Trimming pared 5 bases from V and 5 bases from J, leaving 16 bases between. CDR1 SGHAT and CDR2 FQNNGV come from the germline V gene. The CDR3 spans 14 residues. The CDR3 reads CASSPFVAVDEQYF. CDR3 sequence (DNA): TGTGCCAGCAGCCCCTTCGTTGCGGTGGACGAGCAGTACTTC.

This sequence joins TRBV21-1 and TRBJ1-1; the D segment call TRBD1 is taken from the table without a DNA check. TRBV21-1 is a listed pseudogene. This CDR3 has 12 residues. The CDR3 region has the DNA TGTGCCAGCAGGGGACAGAACACTGAAGCTTTCTTT. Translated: CASRGQNTEAFF.

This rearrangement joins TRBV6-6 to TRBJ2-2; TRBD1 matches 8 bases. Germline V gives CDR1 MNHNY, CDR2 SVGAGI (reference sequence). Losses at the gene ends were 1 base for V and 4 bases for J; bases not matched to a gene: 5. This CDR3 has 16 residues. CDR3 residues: CASSYFTGGPTGELFF. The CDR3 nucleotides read TGTGCCAGCAGTTACTTTACAGGGGGACCCACCGGGGAGCTGTTTTTT.

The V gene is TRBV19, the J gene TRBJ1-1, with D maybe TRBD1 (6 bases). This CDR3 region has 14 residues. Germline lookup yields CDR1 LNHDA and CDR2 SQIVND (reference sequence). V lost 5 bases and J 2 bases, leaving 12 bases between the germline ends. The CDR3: CASSSWTANTEAFF. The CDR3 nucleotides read TGTGCCAGTAGTTCGTGGACAGCCAACACTGAAGCTTTCTTT.

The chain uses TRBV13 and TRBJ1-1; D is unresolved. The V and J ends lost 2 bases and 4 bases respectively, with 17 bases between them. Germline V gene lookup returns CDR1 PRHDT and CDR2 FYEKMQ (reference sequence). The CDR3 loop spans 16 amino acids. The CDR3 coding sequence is TGTGCCAGCAGCTTACGGACTCTGGCTCAAAGCACTGAAGCTTTCTTT. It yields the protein CASSLRTLAQSTEAFF.

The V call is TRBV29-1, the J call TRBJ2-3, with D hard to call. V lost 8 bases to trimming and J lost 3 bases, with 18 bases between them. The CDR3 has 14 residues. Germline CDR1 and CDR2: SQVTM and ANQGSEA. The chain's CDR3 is CSILKTHRTDTQYF. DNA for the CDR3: TGCAGCATACTTAAAACGCACCGAACAGATACGCAGTATTTT.

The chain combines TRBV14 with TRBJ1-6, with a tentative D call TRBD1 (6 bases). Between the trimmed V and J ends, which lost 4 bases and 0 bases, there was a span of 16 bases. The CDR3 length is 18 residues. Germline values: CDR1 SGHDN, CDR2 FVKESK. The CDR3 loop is CASSRKTGPSSYNSPLHF. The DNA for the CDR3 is TGTGCCAGCAGCCGAAAAACAGGGCCGAGCTCCTATAATTCACCCCTCCACTTT.